This T cell receptor (beta chain) came from a study of blood T cell repertoires in COVID-19. Study background: Samples of COVID-19 (acute and convalescent) were obtained from the United States, Italy and Spain. T cells, B-cell-depleted T cells, or PBMCs provided the cDNA or gDNA that served as material.

This clone was detected only a few times. TCRdb keeps only in-frame clones here, not all; method: immunoSEQ multiplex PCR. The sample holds a few hundred thousand clones, around 86% seen once. The germline V gene has CDR1 MNHEY and CDR2 SVGEGT. V lost 0 bases, J lost 2 bases, and 15 bases stayed unmatched. This CDR3 contains 20 residues. The chain joins TRBV6-2 or TRBV6-3 to TRBJ1-5; TRBD1 aligns across 8 bases. This TCR was sampled from a man aged 55 to 69 with acute or convalescent COVID-19. Sample: peripheral blood. The CDR3 sequence is CASSYSVDRGRRGGNQPQHF. CDR3 bases: TGTGCCAGCAGTTACTCGGTCGACAGGGGCCGGCGGGGTGGCAATCAGCCCCAGCATTTT.